The entry below describes one TCR beta chain. The target antigen is unknown. With a J-beta primer mix and a sample-barcoded 5' primer, a second PCR ran about 6 to 11 cycles. Each cDNA molecule, via a template-switch adaptor with 12 random nucleotides, was tagged. From each sample, at least 3 million paired-end reads containing CDR3 were obtained. In TCRdb, the 5' RACE reads were re-called with MiXCR into one record per CDR3 protein. The data contain roughly 1.9 million distinct CDR3 sequences, about two fifths of them singletons. Donation came from healthy Caucasian individuals in Russia who were aged 6 to 90. This specimen comes from a study of blood T cells in healthy people across ages. Study-level findings and limits: Donor CMV status, an unknown factor, possibly confounded changes in expanded clonotypes.

Trimming pared 3 bases from V and 9 bases from J, leaving 15 bases between. Germline V gene lookup returns CDR1 LNHNV and CDR2 YYDKDF (reference sequence). CDR3 length equals 14 residues. Sequencing input: blood. The chain couples TRBV15 to TRBJ2-1; D gene uncertain. This sequence originates from a human donor in good health. Here the CDR3 reads CATSSRLGSGEQFF. CDR3 in DNA: TGTGCCACCAGCAGTCGTCTAGGGTCGGGTGAGCAGTTCTTC.